What follows are 26 T cell receptor beta chains derived from one specimen sequenced in a study of blood T cell repertoires in COVID-19. Repertoires were generated with immunoSEQ multiplex PCR, while TCRdb's copy carries only in-frame clones and drops some. The data contain about 61,000 clones, about 89% of them singletons. Source material: peripheral blood. The receptors originated from a man in his 60s with acute or convalescent COVID-19.

This clone was recorded a few times. The chain recombines TRBV6-5 with TRBJ2-2; TRBD2 agrees at 12 bases. V lost 5 bases and J lost 7; bases outside the gene matches: 5. Germline V gene lookup returns CDR1 MNHEY and CDR2 SVGAGI. This CDR3 has 15 residues. In DNA, the CDR3 is TGTGCCAGCAGTCCTAGACTAGCGGGGGACGGGGAGCTGTTTTTT. Its protein is CASSPRLAGDGELFF.

The chain links TRBV3-1 (or the pseudogene TRBV3-2) to TRBJ2-1; 12 bases agree with TRBD2. The junction had 3 bases not matched to a gene; V was cut back by 2 bases and J by 7 bases. This CDR3 has 15 residues. CDR1 is LGHDT, CDR2 YNNKEL, per germline (reference sequence). The CDR3 DNA is TGTGCCAGCAGCCAAAGACTAGCGGGGGTTAATGAGCAGTTCTTC. This translates into CASSQRLAGVNEQFF.

The chain couples TRBV18 to TRBJ1-5; D possibly corresponds to TRBD1 (6 bases). Looked up from germline, CDR1 is KGHSH and CDR2 is LQKENI. Trimming cost V 0 bases and J 6 bases, with 9 bases left between them. CDR3 length: 14 residues. In DNA form, the CDR3 reads TGTGCCAGCTCACCACCGGGGGCAGGTCAGCCCCAGCATTTT. Translation: CASSPPGAGQPQHF.

This sequence joins TRBV19 and TRBJ2-1, with a tentative D call TRBD2 (6 bases). The CDR3 spans 17 residues. With 7 bases removed from V and 2 bases from J, the gap between germline ends came to 21 bases. Looked up from germline, CDR1 is LNHDA and CDR2 is SQIVND (reference sequence). CDR3 bases: TGTGCCAGTAAGAGTGGGTGGCGGGAAACAACCTACAATGAGCAGTTCTTC. It specifies CASKSGWRETTYNEQFF.

The chain links TRBV18 to TRBJ1-5; possibly TRBD1 for D (5 bases). There are 16 residues in the CDR3. Germline V gene sequence: CDR1 KGHSH, CDR2 LQKENI. V lost 3 bases and J lost 0, with 12 bases in between. CDR3 in amino acids: CASSPRTRNSNQPQHF. In DNA form, the CDR3 reads TGTGCCAGCTCACCGCGGACACGGAATAGCAATCAGCCCCAGCATTTT. The whole variable domain, remainder taken from reference TRBV18 and TRBJ1-5, is NAGVMQNPRHLVRRRGQEARLRCSPMKGHSHVYWYRQLPEEGLKFMVYLQKENIIDESGMPKERFSAEFPKEGPSILRIQQVVRGDSAAYFCASSPRTRNSNQPQHFGDGTRLSIL.

This clone was seen a handful of times. The chain carries TRBV6-2 or TRBV6-3 and TRBJ1-1, with D perhaps TRBD1 (6 bases). The germline gives CDR1 MNHEY, CDR2 SVGEGT. The V and J ends lost 3 bases and 1 base respectively, with 18 bases between them. The CDR3 contains 17 residues. Here the CDR3 reads CASSYPAGAYKNTEAFF. The CDR3 nucleotides are TGTGCCAGCAGTTATCCTGCAGGGGCGTACAAGAACACTGAAGCTTTCTTT.

V usage is TRBV10-3 and J usage is TRBJ2-1, with 9 nucleotides matching TRBD2. Trimming at V came to 0 bases and at J to 3 bases, leaving 3 bases not matched to a gene. The germline CDR1 and CDR2 sequences are ENHRY and SYGVKD. This CDR3 spans 16 amino acids. For the CDR3, the DNA is TGTGCCATCAGTGAGTCGAAGCGGGGGGACTACAATGAGCAGTTCTTC. Encoded protein: CAISESKRGDYNEQFF.

V gene TRBV28 combines with J gene TRBJ1-2; D is possibly TRBD1 (5 bases). Trimming pared 2 bases from V and 8 bases from J, leaving 9 bases between. Germline V gene sequence: CDR1 MDHEN, CDR2 SYDVKM. The CDR3 has 12 amino acids. The CDR3: CASSLPRGGYTF. DNA of the CDR3: TGTGCCAGCAGTTTACCCCGGGGGGGCTACACCTTC.

The chain has TRBV2 and TRBJ2-2; TRBD2 agrees at 8 bases. From germline, CDR1 is SNHLY and CDR2 FYNNEI. After removal of 8 bases from V and 0 bases from J, the junction contained 5 bases not matched to a gene. The CDR3 length is 15 residues. CDR3 DNA sequence: TGTGCCAGCGCGGGGGGACTAGCGAACACCGGGGAGCTGTTTTTT. Translating gives CASAGGLANTGELFF.

As to this clone: One junction end does not reproduce the germline sequence, and a read error may be involved. The chain recombines TRBV7-7 with TRBJ2-1; 9 nucleotides align to TRBD2. The CDR3 runs to 14 residues. The germline V gene encodes CDR1 SSHAT and CDR2 FNYEAQ (reference sequence). CDR3 DNA sequence: TGTGCTAGCAGCCCTAGCGGGGCAAACAATGAGCAGTTCTTC. Its protein is CASSPSGANNEQFF.

V gene TRBV25-1 combines with J gene TRBJ1-3, with D tentatively TRBD1 (6 bases). Trimming took off 8 bases at V and 1 base at J, with 15 bases between the two ends. In germline, CDR1 is MGHDK, CDR2 SYGVNS. The length of the CDR3 is 15 residues. CDR3 DNA sequence: TGTGCCAGCTCCCCCAAAACAGGGTCTGGAAACACCATATATTTT. This translates into CASSPKTGSGNTIYF. Supplemented by reference TRBV25-1 and TRBJ1-3, the full variable domain reads EADIYQTPRYLVIGTGKKITLECSQTMGHDKMYWYQQDPGMELHLIHYSYGVNSTEKGDLSSESTVSRIRTEHFPLTLESARPSHTSQYLCASSPKTGSGNTIYFGEGSWLTVV.

CDR3 sequence: CASRVDRDQPQHF. CDR3 DNA sequence: TGTGCCAGTAGGGTGGACAGGGACCAGCCCCAGCATTTT. V is TRBV6-5 and J is TRBJ1-5; TRBD1 matches at 8 bases. V was clipped by 9 bases and J by 7 bases; unmatched bases: 8. Per germline, CDR1 MNHEY and CDR2 SVGAGI. The CDR3 sequence is 13 residues long.

The chain combines TRBV6-2 or TRBV6-3 with TRBJ1-5; 9 positions match TRBD1. The J segment lost 2 bases and the V segment lost 2 bases, leaving 7 bases of the junction unmatched. The CDR3 has 17 residues. The V gene's germline CDR1 is MNHEY and CDR2 SVGEGT. The CDR3 DNA follows: TGTGCCAGCAGTTACGACAGGGGGTCCATGGGCAATCAGCCCCAGCATTTT. Its translation: CASSYDRGSMGNQPQHF.

This rearrangement joins TRBV6-5 to TRBJ2-7; TRBD1 matches 7 bases. Trimming took 5 bases from V and 8 from J; bases not matched to a gene: 6. CDR1 and CDR2 (germline): MNHEY, SVGAGI. The CDR3 sequence is 12 residues long. The DNA for the CDR3 is TGTGCCAGCAGTCAGGGACAGTTACAGCAGTACTTC. Translation: CASSQGQLQQYF.

This clone was detected only once. The chain links TRBV5-8 to TRBJ2-7; D gene uncertain. The CDR3 has 14 residues. Germline CDR1 SGHTS, CDR2 YDEGEE. The V end lost 3 bases, the J end lost 2 bases, and 12 bases lay between the germline ends. CDR3 amino acids: CASSSTVTAYEQYF. CDR3 sequence (DNA): TGTGCCAGCAGCTCGACTGTAACCGCCTACGAGCAGTACTTC.

This chain connects TRBV7-9 to TRBJ1-1; D gene uncertain. Germline CDR1 SEHNR, CDR2 FQNEAQ (reference sequence). The V gene lost 5 bases and the J gene lost 4 bases, with 11 bases spanning the gap. The CDR3 is 13 residues long. CDR3 region: CASSRRGRTEAFF. The CDR3 DNA follows: TGTGCCAGCAGCCGAAGAGGTCGCACTGAAGCTTTCTTT.

The chain recombines TRBV5-6 with TRBJ1-2; D gene ambiguous. The germline V and J ends were trimmed by 1 base and 3 bases, with 7 bases remaining between them. The CDR3 has 13 residues. Germline loops: CDR1 SGHDT, CDR2 YYEEEE. This CDR3 reads CASSLWGDYGYTF. As DNA, the CDR3 is TGTGCCAGCAGCTTGTGGGGAGACTATGGCTACACCTTC.

CDR3 loop: CASSALPRGTEAFF. The CDR3 DNA follows: TGTGCCAGTAGTGCCCTTCCCCGGGGCACTGAAGCTTTCTTT. J is TRBJ1-1 and V is TRBV19; D is undetermined. The CDR3 has 14 amino acids. CDR1 is LNHDA and CDR2 is SQIVND in the germline V gene (reference sequence). V lost 5 bases and J 4 bases, leaving 14 bases between the germline ends.

This rearrangement joins TRBV3-1 (or the pseudogene TRBV3-2) to TRBJ2-3, with D unresolved. Germline CDR1 LGHDT, CDR2 YNNKEL (reference sequence). Trimming took 0 bases from V and 6 from J, leaving 13 bases between them. The CDR3 loop spans 15 amino acids. Written as DNA, the CDR3 is TGTGCCAGCAGCCAAGAAGGAGAACTCTGGGATACGCAGTATTTT. Translated, it gives CASSQEGELWDTQYF.

The V call is TRBV30, the J call TRBJ1-2, with TRBD1 identical over 7 bases. This CDR3 has 14 amino acids. The germline CDR1 and CDR2 sequences are GTSNPN and SVGIG (reference sequence). Trimming cost V 2 bases and J 6 bases; bases outside gene matches: 9. The CDR3 protein is CAWSTTSTGHGYTF. DNA of the CDR3: TGTGCCTGGAGTACCACGTCGACAGGGCATGGCTACACCTTC.

V and J are TRBV27 and TRBJ2-3; 10 nucleotides align to TRBD1. Losses at the gene ends were 8 bases for V and 2 bases for J; bases not matched to a gene: 7. The germline gives CDR1 MNHEY, CDR2 SMNVEV (reference sequence). CDR3 length equals 15 residues. The CDR3 nucleotides are TGTGCCAGCGGGTGGGGACAGGGGTTCACAGATACGCAGTATTTT. Protein product: CASGWGQGFTDTQYF.

The V gene is TRBV27, the J gene TRBJ2-1; 11 bases match TRBD2. Trimming cost V 2 bases and J 8 bases; bases outside gene matches: 5. The V gene's germline CDR1 is MNHEY and CDR2 SMNVEV (reference sequence). The length of the CDR3 is 15 residues. The CDR3 here is CASSLALAGADEQFF. As DNA, the CDR3 is TGTGCCAGCAGTTTAGCACTAGCGGGGGCCGATGAGCAGTTCTTC.

The chain recombines TRBV7-2 with TRBJ2-1; TRBD1 agrees at 7 bases. Trimming cost V 1 base and J 2 bases; bases outside gene matches: 5. The CDR3 contains 16 residues. Germline CDR1 and CDR2: SGHTA and FQGNSA. The CDR3 nucleotides read TGTGCCAGCAGCTTAGGTCAAGGGGGCGCCTACAATGAGCAGTTCTTC. The encoded protein is CASSLGQGGAYNEQFF.

V is TRBV19 and J is TRBJ2-3; 8 bases are shared with TRBD2. The CDR3 extends over 16 amino acids. V gave up 5 bases and J gave up 1 base; unmatched junction bases: 8. Germline CDR1 LNHDA, CDR2 SQIVND (reference sequence). CDR3 DNA: TGTGCCAGTAGTTCCGGGAGGGCGGAGGGCACAGATACGCAGTATTTT. The encoded protein is CASSSGRAEGTDTQYF.

This clone was found a few times. The chain carries TRBV12-5 and TRBJ1-4; 10 positions agree with TRBD1. J was trimmed by 3 bases and V by 2 bases; bases with no gene match: 6. This CDR3 is built from 17 residues. Germline loops: CDR1 LGHNT, CDR2 FRNRAP. CDR3 bases: TGTGCTAGTGGTTTGACAGACAGGGGGCCTGCTAATGAAAAACTGTTTTTT. Residues: CASGLTDRGPANEKLFF.

The chain combines TRBV10-1 with TRBJ2-2; 8 positions match TRBD2. This CDR3 comprises 16 residues. Germline CDR1 reads WNHNN; CDR2 reads SYGVQD (reference sequence). The junction had 8 bases not matched to a gene; V was cut back by 4 bases and J by 4 bases. This CDR3 is CASSGQVGRVTGELFF. The CDR3 bases are TGCGCCAGCAGTGGACAGGTCGGGAGGGTCACCGGGGAGCTGTTTTTT.